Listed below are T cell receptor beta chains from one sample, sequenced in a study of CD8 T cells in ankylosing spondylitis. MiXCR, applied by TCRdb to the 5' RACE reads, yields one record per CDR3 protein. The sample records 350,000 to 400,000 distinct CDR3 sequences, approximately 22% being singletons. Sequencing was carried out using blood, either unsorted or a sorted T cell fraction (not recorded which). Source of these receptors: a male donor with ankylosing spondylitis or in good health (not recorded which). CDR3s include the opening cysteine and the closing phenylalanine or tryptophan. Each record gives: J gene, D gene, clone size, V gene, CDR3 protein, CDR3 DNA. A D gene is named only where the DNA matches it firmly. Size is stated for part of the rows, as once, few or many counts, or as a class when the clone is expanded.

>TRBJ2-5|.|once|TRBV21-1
CARQGGRETQYF
TGTGCCAGACAGGGAGGCCGTGAGACCCAGTACTTC
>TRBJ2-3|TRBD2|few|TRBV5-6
CASSLVASGGPVTQYF
TGTGCCAGCAGCTTGGTTGCTAGCGGGGGGCCAGTTACGCAGTATTTT
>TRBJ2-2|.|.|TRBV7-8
CASSYRPGSTGELFF
TGTGCCAGCAGCTACCGACCAGGGTCCACCGGGGAGCTGTTTTTT
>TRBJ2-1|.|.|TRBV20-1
CSASGSSAVGGAGEQFF
TGCAGTGCTAGTGGAAGTAGCGCGGTCGGGGGCGCGGGAGAGCAGTTCTTC
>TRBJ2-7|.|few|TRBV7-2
CASSLVMDYEQYF
TGTGCCAGCAGCTTAGTGATGGACTACGAGCAGTACTTC
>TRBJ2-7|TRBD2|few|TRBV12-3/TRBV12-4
CASSLWSGGLWEQYF
TGTGCCAGCAGTTTATGGAGCGGGGGGCTTTGGGAGCAGTACTTC
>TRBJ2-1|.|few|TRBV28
CASSDSHGDNEQFF
TGTGCCAGCAGTGATAGCCACGGGGATAATGAGCAGTTCTTC
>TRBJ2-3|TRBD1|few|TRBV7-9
CASRTGWRTDTQYF
TGTGCCAGCAGGACAGGGTGGAGAACAGATACGCAGTATTTT
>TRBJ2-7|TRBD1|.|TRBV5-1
CASSGGQGLFYEQYF
TGCGCCAGCAGCGGCGGACAGGGCCTCTTCTACGAGCAGTACTTC
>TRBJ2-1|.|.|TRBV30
CAWSVGQVKDEQFF
TGTGCCTGGAGTGTAGGGCAGGTAAAGGATGAGCAGTTCTTC
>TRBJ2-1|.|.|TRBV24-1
CATSDQGTGETMGLYNEQFF
TGTGCCACCAGTGACCAGGGGACGGGTGAAACGATGGGCTTATACAATGAGCAGTTCTTC
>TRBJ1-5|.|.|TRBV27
CASRSTVNQPQHF
TGTGCCAGCAGGTCGACAGTCAATCAGCCCCAGCATTTT
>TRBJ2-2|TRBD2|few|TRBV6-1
CASSDSGGTLNTGELFF
TGTGCCAGCAGTGATTCGGGGGGAACGCTGAACACCGGGGAGCTGTTTTTT
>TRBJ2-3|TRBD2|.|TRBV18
CASSPDPSGGADTQYF
TGTGCCAGCTCACCCGATCCTAGCGGGGGGGCAGATACGCAGTATTTT
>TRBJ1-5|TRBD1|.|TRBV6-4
CASSDSMGTDTQHF
TGTGCCAGCAGTGACTCAATGGGGACAGATACGCAGCATTTT
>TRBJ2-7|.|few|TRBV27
CASSLRGSQQYF
TGTGCCAGCAGCCTACGGGGCTCCCAGCAGTACTTC
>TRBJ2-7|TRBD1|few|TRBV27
CASSPGGSHEQYF
TGTGCCAGCTCCCCAGGGGGCTCGCACGAGCAGTACTTC
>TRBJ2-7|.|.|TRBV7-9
CASSLDQSSYEQYF
TGTGCCAGCAGCTTAGATCAGTCCTCCTACGAGCAGTACTTC
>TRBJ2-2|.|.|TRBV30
CAWSSTVPTGELFF
TGTGCCTGGAGTTCTACGGTACCCACCGGGGAGCTGTTTTTT
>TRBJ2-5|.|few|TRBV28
CASSFGVMGRETQYF
TGTGCCAGCAGTTTCGGGGTAATGGGGCGAGAGACCCAGTACTTC
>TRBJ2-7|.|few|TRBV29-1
CSVIDRSSSYEQYF
TGCAGCGTTATAGACCGCAGCAGCTCCTACGAGCAGTACTTC
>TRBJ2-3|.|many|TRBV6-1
CASSEVRGDGGDTQYF
TGTGCCAGCAGTGAAGTGCGGGGAGACGGAGGAGATACGCAGTATTTT
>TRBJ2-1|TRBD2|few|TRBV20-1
CSARDLKSGGNEQFF
TGCAGTGCTAGAGATCTTAAAAGCGGGGGCAATGAGCAGTTCTTC
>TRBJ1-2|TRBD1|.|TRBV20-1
CSADQTGDYGYTF
TGCAGTGCTGACCAGACAGGGGACTATGGCTACACCTTC